One sample yielded the 30 T cell receptor beta chains listed below, sequenced in a study of cytomegalovirus exposure and HLA in healthy donors. Primers: 60 Vbeta forward and 13 Jbeta reverse. Sequencing used immunoSEQ multiplex PCR; TCRdb keeps in-frame clones, though not all of them. The sample consists of 100,000 to 140,000 clones, about 74% of them appearing once. Input material: PBMCs. All receptors derive from a woman aged 40-49 years in good health and CMV-seropositive.

This clone was seen only once. The chain has TRBV6-1 and TRBJ2-3; D not certain. Germline-derived CDR1 and CDR2 are MNHNS and SASEGT. The V end was cut by 7 bases, the J end by 3 bases, with 11 bases between. The CDR3 is 13 residues long. The CDR3: CASTSLGTDTQYF. In nucleotides, the CDR3 is TGTGCCAGCACTTCGCTCGGGACAGATACGCAGTATTTT.

The rearrangement uses TRBV7-8 and TRBJ2-5; 9 bases map to TRBD1. The CDR3 extends over 15 amino acids. J gave up 5 bases and V 5 bases, and 9 bases lay outside the gene matches. CDR1 and CDR2 (germline): SGHVS, FQNEAQ. The CDR3 DNA sequence: TGTGCCAGCAGCCTACTGGGACAGGGAGGGGAGACCCAGTACTTC. Translated: CASSLLGQGGETQYF.

The chain recombines TRBV6-6 with TRBJ1-2, with a possible D match to TRBD1 (5 bases). The germline V gene encodes CDR1 MNHNY and CDR2 SVGAGI (reference sequence). The CDR3 contains 14 residues. V lost 6 bases, J lost 1 base, and 12 bases lay in between. DNA for the CDR3: TGTGCCAGCAGAAAGGACAAGAATAACTATGGCTACACCTTC. It translates to CASRKDKNNYGYTF.

This clone was observed a single time. This chain joins TRBV18 and TRBJ1-2, with D possibly TRBD1 on 5 matching bases. The V gene lost 3 bases and the J gene lost 6 bases, with 17 bases spanning the gap. CDR1 KGHSH and CDR2 LQKENI come from the germline V gene. The CDR3 length is 15 residues. The CDR3 sequence: CASSPQGSKNDGYTF. The CDR3 DNA sequence: TGTGCCAGCTCACCGCAGGGATCTAAGAATGATGGCTACACCTTC. The whole variable domain, remainder taken from reference TRBV18 and TRBJ1-2, is NAGVMQNPRHLVRRRGQEARLRCSPMKGHSHVYWYRQLPEEGLKFMVYLQKENIIDESGMPKERFSAEFPKEGPSILRIQQVVRGDSAAYFCASSPQGSKNDGYTFGSGTRLTVV.

This clone has only one observation. The chain couples TRBV9 to TRBJ2-6; D ambiguous. Trimming took off 1 base at V and 0 bases at J, with 5 bases between the two ends. CDR1 and CDR2 (germline): SGDLS, YYNGEE. There are 15 residues in the CDR3. In DNA, the CDR3 is TGTGCCAGCAGCGTACGCGGCTCTGGGGCCAACGTCCTGACTTTC. Protein sequence: CASSVRGSGANVLTF.

Relative to its sample, this clone is medium-sized (0.01 to 0.1%). V gene TRBV6-1 combines with J gene TRBJ2-1; D ambiguous. The V end lost 2 bases, the J end lost 1 base, and 9 bases lay between the germline ends. The CDR3 contains 15 residues. Germline V gene lookup returns CDR1 MNHNS and CDR2 SASEGT. As DNA, the CDR3 is TGTGCCAGCAGTGAAAACGCAGTTTCCTACAATGAGCAGTTCTTC. Translating it yields CASSENAVSYNEQFF.

The CDR3 DNA reads as TGTGCCAGCAGTTACTCGAATGCCCAGGGAGAGACCCAGTACTTC. Its protein product is CASSYSNAQGETQYF. The chain couples TRBV6-5 to TRBJ2-5; D perhaps matches TRBD1 (5 bases). The CDR3 consists of 15 residues. Trimming removed 0 bases at V and 4 bases at J, with 12 bases between. Germline lookup yields CDR1 MNHEY and CDR2 SVGAGI.

This chain connects TRBV25-1 to TRBJ1-6; 7 bases line up with TRBD1. This CDR3 has 14 amino acids. V shed 10 bases, J shed 1 base, and the junction held 4 bases outside the gene matches. Germline V gives CDR1 MGHDK, CDR2 SYGVNS. CDR3 sequence reads: CATSTGSYNSPLHF. CDR3 bases: TGTGCCACTTCGACAGGGTCCTATAATTCACCCCTCCACTTT.

The chain has TRBV19 and TRBJ2-1; the D gene is possibly TRBD1 (6 bases). Trimming stripped 9 bases from V and 0 bases from J, with 12 bases between. The CDR3 totals 14 residues. Germline assignment: CDR1 LNHDA and CDR2 SQIVND (reference sequence). The DNA for the CDR3 is TGTGCCAGCACTACAGGGAGCTCCTACAATGAGCAGTTCTTC. It yields the protein CASTTGSSYNEQFF. Based on the CDR3 plus reference TRBV19 and TRBJ2-1, the full variable domain is DGGITQSPKYLFRKEGQNVTLSCEQNLNHDAMYWYRQDPGQGLRLIYYSQIVNDFQKGDIAEGYSVSREKKESFPLTVTSAQKNPTAFYLCASTTGSSYNEQFFGPGTRLTVL.

The chain has TRBV19 and TRBJ1-1, with 10 bases identical to TRBD1. CDR1 is LNHDA and CDR2 is SQIVND in the germline V gene (reference sequence). This CDR3 has 15 residues. J was trimmed by 7 bases and V by 4 bases; bases with no gene match: 9. The CDR3 region is CASSTGTGEFVEAFF. DNA for the CDR3: TGTGCCAGTAGTACCGGGACAGGGGAATTTGTTGAAGCTTTCTTT. The variable domain in full, completed from reference TRBV19 and TRBJ1-1, reads DGGITQSPKYLFRKEGQNVTLSCEQNLNHDAMYWYRQDPGQGLRLIYYSQIVNDFQKGDIAEGYSVSREKKESFPLTVTSAQKNPTAFYLCASSTGTGEFVEAFFGQGTRLTVV.

This clone was seen a few times. V and J are TRBV19 and TRBJ1-5; the D is unclear. The CDR3 contains 15 residues. Germline assignment: CDR1 LNHDA and CDR2 SQIVND (reference sequence). Trimming pared 7 bases from V and 0 bases from J, leaving 13 bases between. The CDR3 region is CASTRARGSNQPQHF. The CDR3 DNA reads as TGTGCCAGTACCCGAGCCCGGGGTAGCAATCAGCCCCAGCATTTT.

The chain recombines TRBV27 with TRBJ1-2; possible D gene TRBD1, 5 bases. V lost 0 bases and J 8 bases, leaving 10 bases between the germline ends. This CDR3 has 13 amino acids. Germline V lookup: CDR1 MNHEY, CDR2 SMNVEV (reference sequence). The chain's CDR3 is CASSLSAGYGYTF. The CDR3 DNA reads TGTGCCAGCAGTTTATCGGCAGGGTACGGCTACACCTTC.

The chain carries TRBV6-1 and TRBJ2-5, with 7 nucleotides matching TRBD2. The ends lost 4 bases at V and 5 bases at J; junction bases unmatched: 13. The CDR3 contains 16 residues. Germline values: CDR1 MNHNS, CDR2 SASEGT. The CDR3 spells CASSGGSGRAMETQYF. The CDR3 nucleotides are TGTGCCAGCAGTGGTGGGTCGGGGAGGGCAATGGAGACCCAGTACTTC.

This chain uses TRBV6-1 with TRBJ2-7, with 7 nucleotides matching TRBD2. In germline, CDR1 is MNHNS, CDR2 SASEGT. This CDR3 has 15 residues. Losses at the gene ends were 3 bases for V and 3 bases for J; bases not matched to a gene: 8. CDR3 nucleotide sequence: TGTGCCAGCAGTGACTGGCGGGGGTTCCGCTACGAGCAGTACTTC. Amino acids: CASSDWRGFRYEQYF.

V gene TRBV6-4 combines with J gene TRBJ1-1; D perhaps matches TRBD1 (5 bases). Trimming took 7 bases from V and 1 from J, leaving 13 bases between them. This CDR3 has 14 residues. Germline assignment: CDR1 MRHNA and CDR2 SNTAGT. CDR3 loop: CASKGSAENTEAFF. The CDR3 DNA reads TGTGCCAGCAAGGGGTCCGCAGAGAACACTGAAGCTTTCTTT.

The chain is built from TRBV5-1 and TRBJ2-5; tentatively, D is TRBD2 (7 bases). V was shortened by 2 bases and J by 3 bases, with 14 bases between the two germline ends. There are 15 residues in the CDR3. CDR1 SGHRS and CDR2 YFSETQ come from the germline V gene. The CDR3 reads CASSFTGTNEETQYF. The CDR3 region has the DNA TGCGCCAGCAGCTTCACAGGGACTAATGAAGAGACCCAGTACTTC.

This clone was seen a few times. The chain links TRBV27 to TRBJ1-2; the match to TRBD1 covers 8 bases. V was clipped by 4 bases and J by 8 bases; unmatched bases: 12. Germline V gene lookup returns CDR1 MNHEY and CDR2 SMNVEV (reference sequence). CDR3 size: 15 residues. The CDR3 protein is CASSSLGQGALGYTF. The CDR3, as DNA: TGTGCCAGCAGTTCGTTAGGGCAGGGGGCCTTGGGCTACACCTTC.

A few counts support this clone. CDR3 sequence reads: CRTSGGTEAFF. The CDR3 nucleotides read TGCAGGACCAGCGGGGGCACTGAAGCTTTCTTT. The chain employs TRBV20-1 and TRBJ1-1, with D possibly TRBD1 on 5 matching bases. Germline CDR1 DFQATT, CDR2 SNEGSKA (reference sequence). The CDR3 sequence is 11 residues long.

The rearrangement uses TRBV19 and TRBJ1-6, with D tentatively TRBD1 (6 bases). V shed 5 bases and J shed 6 bases, with 17 bases lying between them. Germline lookup yields CDR1 LNHDA and CDR2 SQIVND (reference sequence). This CDR3 comprises 16 residues. CDR3 residues: CASSSTGGHTNSPLHF. The CDR3 coding sequence is TGTGCCAGTAGTTCAACGGGGGGACATACTAATTCACCCCTCCACTTT. Together with reference TRBV19 and TRBJ1-6, the CDR3 gives the full variable domain: DGGITQSPKYLFRKEGQNVTLSCEQNLNHDAMYWYRQDPGQGLRLIYYSQIVNDFQKGDIAEGYSVSREKKESFPLTVTSAQKNPTAFYLCASSSTGGHTNSPLHFGNGTRLTVT.

V usage is TRBV6-5 and J usage is TRBJ1-3; D ambiguous. This CDR3 contains 15 residues. CDR1 is MNHEY, CDR2 SVGAGI, per germline. V gave up 4 bases and J gave up 2 bases, with 12 bases separating them. CDR3 sequence: CASSSIGVAGNTIYF. For the CDR3, the DNA is TGTGCCAGCAGTTCAATCGGGGTCGCTGGAAACACCATATATTTT.

The chain couples TRBV9 to TRBJ2-3; 9 positions agree with TRBD2. CDR1 SGDLS and CDR2 YYNGEE come from the germline V gene. The V gene end was trimmed by 7 bases and the J gene end by 6 bases; junction bases not matched to a gene: 9. The CDR3 extends over 14 amino acids. The CDR3 bases are TGTGCCAGCGGACAGGCGGGGGGGAGGGATACGCAGTATTTT. Translation: CASGQAGGRDTQYF.

The V gene is TRBV30, the J gene TRBJ1-1; the D is unclear. The CDR3 totals 13 residues. Germline CDR1 reads GTSNPN; CDR2 reads SVGIG (reference sequence). Deletions cut 2 bases from V and 3 bases from J, with 10 bases between. The CDR3 sequence: CAWSIPRDTEAFF. CDR3 bases: TGTGCCTGGAGTATTCCCCGGGACACTGAAGCTTTCTTT.

This chain connects TRBV19 to TRBJ2-7; D possibly corresponds to TRBD1 (6 bases). Germline CDR1 LNHDA, CDR2 SQIVND (reference sequence). Trimming left V 1 base short and J 4 bases short, with 11 bases between. The CDR3 covers 14 residues. CDR3 DNA: TGTGCCAGTAGTATAGGACACAGGGAGTACGAGCAGTACTTC. It yields the protein CASSIGHREYEQYF. The variable domain in full, with the rest retrieved from reference TRBV19 and TRBJ2-7, is DGGITQSPKYLFRKEGQNVTLSCEQNLNHDAMYWYRQDPGQGLRLIYYSQIVNDFQKGDIAEGYSVSREKKESFPLTVTSAQKNPTAFYLCASSIGHREYEQYFGPGTRLTVT.

V and J are TRBV6-5 and TRBJ1-6; perhaps TRBD1 as D (6 bases). V lost 2 bases and J lost 0, with 8 bases in between. The CDR3 loop spans 16 amino acids. Germline lookup yields CDR1 MNHEY and CDR2 SVGAGI. In nucleotides, the CDR3 is TGTGCCAGCAGTTACGACAGGAGCTCCTATAATTCACCCCTCCACTTT. It codes for CASSYDRSSYNSPLHF.

CDR3 in amino acids: CASKPETLNTEAFF. CDR3 nucleotide sequence: TGTGCCAGCAAACCTGAGACTTTGAACACTGAAGCTTTCTTT. This chain links TRBV6-6 with TRBJ1-1; D not certain. V gave up 7 bases and J gave up 0 bases, with 12 bases separating them. The CDR3 is 14 amino acids. Germline CDR1 reads MNHNY; CDR2 reads SVGAGI (reference sequence).

V gene TRBV2 combines with J gene TRBJ2-1, with 9 bases fitting TRBD2. V dropped 1 base and J dropped 12; count of bases not matched to a gene: 10. The CDR3 is made up of 15 amino acids. From germline, CDR1 is SNHLY and CDR2 FYNNEI. CDR3 sequence: CASSEGSGGLRRQFF. In DNA form, the CDR3 reads TGTGCCAGCAGTGAAGGCAGCGGGGGGCTTCGGCGGCAGTTCTTC.

The genes are TRBV5-6 and TRBJ1-6; D is ambiguous. Germline loops: CDR1 SGHDT, CDR2 YYEEEE. The V and J ends lost 3 bases and 7 bases respectively, with 17 bases between them. This CDR3 region has 16 residues. CDR3 sequence: CASSSLPTSGNSPLHF. The CDR3 region has the DNA TGTGCCAGCAGCTCTCTTCCGACCTCGGGGAATTCACCCCTCCACTTT.

This clone was detected only once. The chain recombines TRBV5-1 with TRBJ2-7; 8 bases fit TRBD2. In germline, CDR1 is SGHRS, CDR2 YFSETQ. V lost 2 bases and J lost 2; bases outside the gene matches: 6. The CDR3 extends over 15 amino acids. The CDR3 nucleotides read TGCGCCAGCAGCTTTTCCGTCGGGGGGGCCTACGAGCAGTACTTC. Translation: CASSFSVGGAYEQYF.

This chain uses TRBV5-1 with TRBJ1-1; D remains unclear. V shed 1 base and J shed 3 bases, with 10 bases lying between them. The CDR3 loop spans 14 amino acids. Germline V gene sequence: CDR1 SGHRS, CDR2 YFSETQ. CDR3 residues: CASSLYGEYTEAFF. The DNA for the CDR3 is TGCGCCAGCAGCTTGTACGGGGAGTACACTGAAGCTTTCTTT.

CDR3 coding DNA: TGTGCCAGTGCCGGGGGGCTTCAAGAGACCCAGTACTTC. Its translation: CASAGGLQETQYF. The chain recombines TRBV5-6 with TRBJ2-5, with D perhaps matching TRBD2 (7 bases). Trimming removed 8 bases at V and 2 bases at J, with 13 bases between. The CDR3 runs 13 residues. Germline V gene lookup returns CDR1 SGHDT and CDR2 YYEEEE.